The 26 T cell receptor beta chains reported below all come from one sample, sequenced in a study of technical replicates of blood from a few donors. Produced via immunoSEQ multiplex PCR; TCRdb's table is partial and in-frame only. The table lists about 85,000 clones, less than 95% of them singletons, with more than 0.35% in the top ten. Sequenced sample: T cells isolated from PBMCs. Receptor source: a human donor in good health.

J is TRBJ1-5 and V is TRBV28; no firm D call. Trimming shortened V by 4 bases and J by 0 bases, and 16 bases separated the two germline ends. The germline V gene encodes CDR1 MDHEN and CDR2 SYDVKM. CDR3 size: 17 residues. The CDR3 reads CASSSRFRGYSNQPQHF. The CDR3 nucleotides are TGTGCCAGCAGTTCCAGGTTTCGGGGTTATAGCAATCAGCCCCAGCATTTT.

This chain joins TRBV18 and TRBJ2-7, with D possibly being TRBD2 (6 bases). Germline-derived CDR1 and CDR2 are KGHSH and LQKENI. The V end was cut by 5 bases, the J end by 1 base, with 18 bases between. The CDR3 spans 16 residues. In DNA form, the CDR3 reads TGTGCCAGCTCAATCTTGCCGGGACTCCGATCCTACGAGCAGTACTTC. Amino acid sequence: CASSILPGLRSYEQYF.

This chain uses TRBV6-6 with TRBJ1-5; D unresolved. Trimming took off 2 bases at V and 11 bases at J, with 16 bases between the two ends. The CDR3 length is 14 residues. Germline CDR1 reads MNHNY; CDR2 reads SVGAGI (reference sequence). This chain's CDR3 is CASSYRSTDSAQHF. The CDR3 DNA sequence: TGTGCCAGCAGTTACCGATCGACGGACTCAGCCCAGCATTTT.

This chain uses TRBV19 with TRBJ2-7; a possible D gene is TRBD2 (6 bases). Trimming stripped 6 bases from V and 1 base from J, with 10 bases between. The germline V gene encodes CDR1 LNHDA and CDR2 SQIVND (reference sequence). The CDR3 spans 13 residues. CDR3 sequence: CASRGTLSYEQYF. The CDR3 DNA reads TGTGCCAGTAGGGGGACTCTATCCTACGAGCAGTACTTC.

The chain uses TRBV25-1 and TRBJ1-1, with D hard to call. Trimming took off 2 bases at V and 4 bases at J, with 11 bases between the two ends. The germline V gene has CDR1 MGHDK and CDR2 SYGVNS. The CDR3 length is 14 residues. The CDR3 region is CASSEETGSTEAFF. CDR3 coding DNA: TGTGCCAGCAGTGAAGAGACCGGGAGCACTGAAGCTTTCTTT.

V usage is TRBV4-2 and J usage is TRBJ1-2, with a weak D call TRBD1 (6 bases). The V gene lost 5 bases and the J gene lost 8 bases, with 33 bases spanning the gap. This CDR3 has 19 amino acids. Germline CDR1 is LGHNA and CDR2 is YNFKEQ. CDR3 nucleotide sequence: TGTGCCAGCAGCGCCAACGAGGGGGGAGGGAAGTCTTGGGGCCCGGGCTACACCTTC. This gives the protein CASSANEGGGKSWGPGYTF.

The chain uses TRBV5-1 and TRBJ2-1; maybe TRBD2 (5 bases). CDR1 SGHRS and CDR2 YFSETQ come from the germline V gene. The CDR3 totals 12 residues. V was pared by 4 bases and J by 13 bases, with 15 bases between. As DNA, the CDR3 is TGCGCCAGCAGCCGACAAGCGGAAGGACAGTTCTTC. Translating it yields CASSRQAEGQFF.

The rearrangement uses TRBV10-1 and TRBJ2-7; 8 positions match TRBD2. The CDR3 is 15 amino acids. J lost 3 bases, V lost 3 bases, and 7 bases had no gene match. Germline V gene data show CDR1 as WNHNN and CDR2 as SYGVQD (reference sequence). The CDR3 coding sequence is TGCGCCAGCAGTGACCCACACAGCGGGGGCTACGAGCAGTACTTC. Encoded protein: CASSDPHSGGYEQYF.

V and J are TRBV7-3 and TRBJ1-2; 8 positions match TRBD1. The CDR3 is 15 residues long. The germline gives CDR1 SGHTA, CDR2 FQGTGA. V trimming: 5 bases; J trimming: 6 bases; junction bases outside the gene matches: 11. The CDR3 loop reads CASSPQGAHRDGYTF. The CDR3 bases are TGTGCCAGCAGCCCCCAGGGGGCGCATAGGGATGGCTACACCTTC. The whole variable domain, filled in from reference TRBV7-3 and TRBJ1-2, reads GAGVSQTPSNKVTEKGKYVELRCDPISGHTALYWYRQSLGQGPEFLIYFQGTGAADDSGLPNDRFFAVRPEGSVSTLKIQRTERGDSAVYLCASSPQGAHRDGYTFGSGTRLTVV.

This clone was counted once. The J gene is TRBJ2-7, the V gene TRBV7-8; 10 bases agree with TRBD2. The CDR3 is 14 amino acids. The germline gives CDR1 SGHVS, CDR2 FQNEAQ. V was pared by 5 bases and J by 4 bases, with 5 bases of the junction left unmatched. CDR3 in DNA: TGTGCCAGCAGCCTAGGGACTAGCGTTTACGAGCAGTACTTC. It translates to CASSLGTSVYEQYF.

This chain links TRBV19 with TRBJ2-1; D is uncertain. The V end was cut by 1 base, the J end by 5 bases, with 6 bases between. This CDR3 has 13 amino acids. Germline CDR1 reads LNHDA; CDR2 reads SQIVND (reference sequence). CDR3 nucleotide sequence: TGTGCCAGTAGTATAGGGCAGAACAATGAGCAGTTCTTC. Its protein is CASSIGQNNEQFF.

V usage is TRBV9 and J usage is TRBJ2-5; a possible D gene is TRBD2 (5 bases). This CDR3 has 13 residues. With 6 bases removed from V and 1 base from J, the gap between germline ends came to 10 bases. Germline V gene sequence: CDR1 SGDLS, CDR2 YYNGEE. The CDR3 nucleotides read TGTGCCAGCAATACGGACTCCCAAGAGACCCAGTACTTC. Protein sequence: CASNTDSQETQYF.

The chain links TRBV5-1 to TRBJ2-3; D call uncertain. The CDR3 spans 17 residues. Germline loops: CDR1 SGHRS, CDR2 YFSETQ. Trimming removed 0 bases at V and 1 base at J, with 15 bases between. CDR3 DNA sequence: TGCGCCAGCAGCTTGGCCGTCACACTGGCGGGCACAGATACGCAGTATTTT. Its protein is CASSLAVTLAGTDTQYF. The full variable domain, in which reference TRBV5-1 and TRBJ2-3 provide the parts outside the CDR3, is KAGVTQTPRYLIKTRGQQVTLSCSPISGHRSVSWYQQTPGQGLQFLFEYFSETQRNKGNFPGRFSGRQFSNSRSEMNVSTLELGDSALYLCASSLAVTLAGTDTQYFGPGTRLTVL.

This chain joins TRBV27 and TRBJ1-2; 9 bases agree with TRBD1. This CDR3 region has 18 residues. Per the germline V gene, CDR1 is MNHEY and CDR2 is SMNVEV (reference sequence). Trimming at V came to 7 bases and at J to 0 bases, leaving 15 bases not matched to a gene. The CDR3 nucleotides read TGTGCCAGCACCCTTACAGGGGGACAGGGTCTTTCTAACTATGGCTACACCTTC. Amino acid sequence: CASTLTGGQGLSNYGYTF.

This chain joins TRBV7-9 and TRBJ2-2, with TRBD2 as a possible D gene (5 bases). This CDR3 has 12 amino acids. Germline loops: CDR1 SEHNR, CDR2 FQNEAQ (reference sequence). V was trimmed by 5 bases and J by 7 bases, leaving 8 bases between them. CDR3 sequence (DNA): TGTGCCAGCAGCATACTAGGCGGGGAGCTGTTTTTT. It is translated as CASSILGGELFF.

In this sample, this clone turned up once. V is TRBV6-5 and J is TRBJ2-2; 9 bases are shared with TRBD1. The CDR3 is made up of 15 amino acids. J gave up 5 bases and V 5 bases, and 6 bases lay outside the gene matches. Germline V gives CDR1 MNHEY, CDR2 SVGAGI. The CDR3 nucleotides read TGTGCCAGCAGTGGCGGGACAGGGAAAACCGGGGAGCTGTTTTTT. Translation: CASSGGTGKTGELFF.

This clone has only one observation. J is TRBJ2-2 and V is TRBV25-1; D is possibly TRBD2 (6 bases). V lost 6 bases, J lost 1 base, and 6 bases lay in between. Germline V gives CDR1 MGHDK, CDR2 SYGVNS. The CDR3 has 13 amino acids. The CDR3 here is CASSGRNTGELFF. CDR3 nucleotides: TGTGCCAGCAGCGGGAGGAACACCGGGGAGCTGTTTTTT.

This chain links TRBV9 with TRBJ2-3; D possibly corresponds to TRBD2 (6 bases). V gave up 5 bases and J gave up 5 bases, with 24 bases separating them. The CDR3 consists of 17 residues. Germline CDR1 is SGDLS and CDR2 is YYNGEE. Written as DNA, the CDR3 is TGTGCCAGCAGTACCGACGTGGCAGGAGGAGGGAAAGATACGCAGTATTTT. Its protein product is CASSTDVAGGGKDTQYF.

The rearrangement uses TRBV7-2 and TRBJ2-3; TRBD2 matches at 8 bases. V was clipped by 5 bases and J by 8 bases; unmatched bases: 18. The V gene's germline CDR1 is SGHTA and CDR2 FQGNSA. CDR3 size: 17 residues. The CDR3 DNA sequence: TGTGCCAGCAGCCCGCAGCCTCAGCGGGAGTATGCCACTACGCAGTATTTT. As protein: CASSPQPQREYATTQYF.

The rearrangement uses TRBV28 and TRBJ1-1, with D possibly TRBD1 on 5 matching bases. This CDR3 has 12 residues. Germline CDR1 and CDR2: MDHEN and SYDVKM. V lost 5 bases and J lost 9, with 13 bases in between. DNA of the CDR3: TGTGCCAGCAGTCGCGGGGAGGGACAAGCTTTCTTT. Its protein product is CASSRGEGQAFF.

V is TRBV11-1 and J is TRBJ2-7; D gene ambiguous. The germline V gene encodes CDR1 SGHAT and CDR2 FQDESV (reference sequence). This CDR3 is 12 amino acids long. V gave up 2 bases and J gave up 6 bases, with 8 bases separating them. The DNA for the CDR3 is TGTGCCAGCAGCTTACAGGATTCCGAGCAGTACTTC. Amino acid sequence: CASSLQDSEQYF. Together with reference TRBV11-1 and TRBJ2-7, the CDR3 gives the full variable domain: EAEVAQSPRYKITEKSQAVAFWCDPISGHATLYWYRQILGQGPELLVQFQDESVVDDSQLPKDRFSAERLKGVDSTLKIQPAELGDSAMYLCASSLQDSEQYFGPGTRLTVT.

The chain recombines TRBV5-1 with TRBJ2-7; TRBD2 is a possible D gene (5 bases). The germline gives CDR1 SGHRS, CDR2 YFSETQ. V was clipped by 5 bases and J by 1 base, with 7 bases between them. This CDR3 has 12 amino acids. CDR3 sequence reads: CASRTGSYEQYF. CDR3 coding DNA: TGCGCCAGCAGAACGGGGTCCTACGAGCAGTACTTC. Looking up the rest from reference TRBV5-1 and TRBJ2-7 gives the full variable domain: KAGVTQTPRYLIKTRGQQVTLSCSPISGHRSVSWYQQTPGQGLQFLFEYFSETQRNKGNFPGRFSGRQFSNSRSEMNVSTLELGDSALYLCASRTGSYEQYFGPGTRLTVT.

CDR3 sequence (DNA): TGTGCCAGCAGCGTAAGCCCCTTTGGGGAGTCATTTTACGAGCAGTACTTC. It translates to CASSVSPFGESFYEQYF. This sequence joins TRBV11-3 and TRBJ2-7, with D possibly matching TRBD2 (5 bases). The CDR3 has 17 residues. Trimming shortened V by 5 bases and J by 4 bases, and 24 bases separated the two germline ends. The germline V gene encodes CDR1 SGHNT and CDR2 YENEEA.

V and J are TRBV29-1 and TRBJ2-2; a possible D gene is TRBD2 (6 bases). V lost 2 bases and J 6 bases, leaving 10 bases between the germline ends. This CDR3 is 13 amino acids long. The germline gives CDR1 SQVTM, CDR2 ANQGSEA. CDR3 amino acids: CSVEQGGPGELFF. CDR3 nucleotide sequence: TGCAGCGTTGAACAGGGAGGTCCCGGGGAGCTGTTTTTT.

V gene TRBV5-1 combines with J gene TRBJ1-4, with TRBD1 as a possible D gene (5 bases). CDR1 and CDR2 from the germline V gene are SGHRS and YFSETQ. The germline V and J ends were trimmed by 4 bases and 7 bases, with 14 bases remaining between them. The CDR3 sequence is 14 residues long. Here the CDR3 reads CASSPGWSPEKLFF. CDR3 nucleotides: TGCGCCAGCAGCCCAGGGTGGAGTCCTGAAAAACTGTTTTTT. The variable domain in full, with the rest retrieved from reference TRBV5-1 and TRBJ1-4, is KAGVTQTPRYLIKTRGQQVTLSCSPISGHRSVSWYQQTPGQGLQFLFEYFSETQRNKGNFPGRFSGRQFSNSRSEMNVSTLELGDSALYLCASSPGWSPEKLFFGSGTQLSVL.

The gene calls are TRBV19 and TRBJ2-2, with 14 positions matching TRBD2. With V trimmed by 6 bases and J by 6 bases, 3 bases remained unmatched. The length of the CDR3 is 15 residues. CDR1 is LNHDA and CDR2 is SQIVND in the germline V gene (reference sequence). Written as DNA, the CDR3 is TGTGCCAGTAGACAGACTAGCGGGGGGGCCGGGGAGCTGTTTTTT. It encodes CASRQTSGGAGELFF.